The clone carrying this T cell receptor beta chain was picked up many times. As yet, its antigen is unknown. Profiles of TCR beta VDJ and CDR3 were generated from a genomic DNA template. TCRdb itself ran the reads through MiXCR, one entry per CDR3 protein. The sample comprises approximately 130,000 distinct CDR3 sequences, approximately 36% of which are singletons, and roughly 3% rests with the top ten. This entry belongs to a study of CD8+CD57+ T cells in acquired aplastic anemia. General study findings and limits: Between the patient and control groups, CD8+ Simpson's diversity did not differ significantly. Patients and controls turned out to have around 29 CD8+ CDR3 sequences in common.

Only patients with CD8+CD57+ cell expansion on flow cytometry were chosen for sequencing. This CDR3 region has 13 residues. The V gene's germline CDR1 is SEHNR and CDR2 FQNEAQ (reference sequence). Trimming shortened V by 8 bases and J by 5 bases, and 15 bases separated the two germline ends. The rearrangement uses TRBV7-9 and TRBJ1-1; the D is unclear. Sequenced: sorted CD4+, CD8+, or CD8+CD57+ T cells (not recorded which) from PBMCs. The receptor was derived from a human donor with aplastic anemia. As DNA, the CDR3 is TGTGCCAGCTCTTCTACGGGTTTAACTGAAGCTTTCTTT. Translated: CASSSTGLTEAFF.